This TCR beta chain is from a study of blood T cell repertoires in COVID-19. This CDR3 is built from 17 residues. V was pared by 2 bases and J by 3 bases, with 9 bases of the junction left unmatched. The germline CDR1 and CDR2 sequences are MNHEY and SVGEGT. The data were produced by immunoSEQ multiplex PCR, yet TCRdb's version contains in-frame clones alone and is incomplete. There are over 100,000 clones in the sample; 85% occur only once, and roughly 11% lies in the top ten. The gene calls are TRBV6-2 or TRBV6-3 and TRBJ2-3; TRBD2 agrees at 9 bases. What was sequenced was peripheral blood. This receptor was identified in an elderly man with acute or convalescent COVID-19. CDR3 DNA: TGTGCCAGCAGTTACAGGGGTAGCGGGAGTTGGACAGATACGCAGTATTTT. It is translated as CASSYRGSGSWTDTQYF.